The next 6 T cell receptor beta chains were all read from a single sample in a study of pediatric ulcerative colitis. Sequenced by immunoSEQ multiplex PCR; TCRdb stores in-frame clones only, minus some. The sample consists of some 40,000 clones, roughly 70% of them appearing once. One to two pinch biopsies were taken from the rectum during colonoscopy. Sequencing used gut tissue. The receptors originated from a boy aged 10-17 years with severe ulcerative colitis.

This sequence joins TRBV6-5 and TRBJ2-4, with TRBD2 as a possible D gene (5 bases). The CDR3 spans 15 residues. The V gene lost 0 bases and the J gene lost 7 bases, with 13 bases spanning the gap. The germline CDR1 and CDR2 sequences are MNHEY and SVGAGI. This CDR3 is CASSYSNGELNIQYF. The CDR3 DNA sequence: TGTGCCAGCAGTTACTCGAATGGGGAGTTGAACATTCAGTACTTC.

The chain is built from TRBV7-9 and TRBJ1-4; D is undetermined. The CDR3 is made up of 13 amino acids. V shed 3 bases and J shed 8 bases, with 10 bases lying between them. Germline loops: CDR1 SEHNR, CDR2 FQNEAQ (reference sequence). CDR3 DNA sequence: TGTGCCAGCAGCTTGGGTGGGGAAGAAAAACTGTTTTTT. Translated: CASSLGGEEKLFF.

This clone occurred a few times. V gene TRBV7-9 combines with J gene TRBJ2-1; D ambiguous. V shed 5 bases and J shed 7 bases, with 15 bases lying between them. This CDR3 has 14 amino acids. The germline gives CDR1 SEHNR, CDR2 FQNEAQ (reference sequence). The CDR3 loop reads CASSQLPLQNEQFF. Here the CDR3 DNA reads TGTGCCAGCAGCCAGCTCCCCCTCCAAAATGAGCAGTTCTTC.

V usage is TRBV20-1 and J usage is TRBJ2-1; D remains unclear. This CDR3 contains 11 residues. The V gene lost 4 bases and the J gene lost 9 bases, with 10 bases spanning the gap. CDR1 is DFQATT, CDR2 SNEGSKA, per germline (reference sequence). DNA for the CDR3: TGCAGTGCTAAGAAAGAGTTTGAGCAGTTCTTC. Protein product: CSAKKEFEQFF.

On this clone: Other DNA sequences from this sample encode an identical CDR3 as well. The chain links TRBV5-1 to TRBJ1-1; no clear D gene. The CDR3 extends over 14 amino acids. CDR1 is SGHRS and CDR2 is YFSETQ in the germline V gene. The ends were cut back, 0 bases at V and 1 base at J, with 7 bases in the middle. CDR3 sequence reads: CASSLVGGNTEAFF. The CDR3 bases are TGCGCCAGCAGCTTGGTCGGAGGGAACACTGAAGCTTTCTTT.

The chain recombines TRBV7-9 with TRBJ1-1; no reliable D call. The CDR3 sequence is 13 residues long. Germline assignment: CDR1 SEHNR and CDR2 FQNEAQ (reference sequence). Trimming shortened V by 8 bases and J by 0 bases, and 10 bases separated the two germline ends. CDR3 nucleotide sequence: TGTGCCAGCTTAGCGGAGTTGAACACTGAAGCTTTCTTT. It codes for CASLAELNTEAFF.